The 28 T cell receptor beta chains below all came from one sample that was sequenced in a study of PD-1 blockade in classical Hodgkin lymphoma (dated by TCRdb to the early 2020s). The time point label for this specimen denotes: cycle 4 day 1 (C4D1), after less than 7 weeks of nivolumab. Every trial patient had relapsed following autologous stem cell transplantation, and prior brentuximab vedotin exposure was what differed among cohorts A, B and C. Magnetic negative selection with a Miltenyi CD4+ T cell isolation kit was used to purify CD4+ T cells from thawed PBMCs. The method behind the library was the immunoSEQ multiplex PCR assay. The table comes from immuneACCESS by way of TCRdb, which keeps in-frame sequences with V and J called. Part of the clones is missing from these tables; in studies checked, under half for an unresolved V gene and the rest for unknown reasons. This sample has 9,000 to 10,000 clones in its table, and approximately 88% of those were observed once. Clones ranked in the top ten supply roughly 1.5% of the sample.

The sequenced sample was CD4+ T cells from blood, obtained before the fourth cycle of nivolumab. These receptors were collected from a human donor with classical Hodgkin lymphoma.

The V gene is TRBV7-9, the J gene TRBJ1-5; possible D gene TRBD1, 6 bases. V was cut by 2 bases and J by 3 bases, with 11 bases left in between. This CDR3 is built from 15 residues. The V gene's germline CDR1 is SEHNR and CDR2 FQNEAQ (reference sequence). The DNA of the CDR3 is TGTGCCAGCAGCTTATCTTCAGGGGACAATCAGCCCCAGCATTTT. Amino acid sequence: CASSLSSGDNQPQHF.

V usage is TRBV11-2 and J usage is TRBJ2-5; a weak D match, TRBD2 (6 bases). Germline CDR1 and CDR2: SGHAT and FQNNGV. There are 14 residues in the CDR3. Trimming stripped 0 bases from V and 5 bases from J, with 10 bases between. CDR3 nucleotide sequence: TGTGCCAGCAGCTTAGATTACGGAGGGGAGACCCAGTACTTC. It specifies CASSLDYGGETQYF.

This clone was seen more than once but under ten times. The chain couples TRBV9 to TRBJ1-1; tentatively, D is TRBD1 (5 bases). CDR3 length: 15 amino acids. Germline lookup yields CDR1 SGDLS and CDR2 YYNGEE. The germline V and J ends were trimmed by 2 bases and 1 base, with 12 bases remaining between them. CDR3 sequence: CASSVEDTPNTEAFF. In DNA form, the CDR3 reads TGTGCCAGCAGCGTTGAGGACACGCCGAACACTGAAGCTTTCTTT.

V is TRBV28 and J is TRBJ2-1; D unresolved. Between the trimmed V and J ends, which lost 2 bases and 5 bases, there was a span of 13 bases. This CDR3 region has 15 residues. Per germline, CDR1 MDHEN and CDR2 SYDVKM. CDR3 loop: CASSLGENTDNEQFF. DNA of the CDR3: TGTGCCAGCAGTTTAGGGGAAAACACCGACAATGAGCAGTTCTTC.

The CDR3 bases are TGTGCCAGCAGTGGCGGGACAGGGGGCACGGGAAGCACAGATACGCAGTATTTT. It is translated as CASSGGTGGTGSTDTQYF. The chain uses TRBV6-1 and TRBJ2-3; TRBD1 aligns across 12 bases. Unmatched junction bases numbered 8, after V lost 4 bases and J lost 0 bases. The CDR3 consists of 18 residues. Germline CDR1 and CDR2: MNHNS and SASEGT.

CDR3 nucleotide sequence: TGCGCCAGCAGCTCCTCACAGGGCGGTACCGGGGAGCTGTTTTTT. It encodes CASSSSQGGTGELFF. V usage is TRBV5-1 and J usage is TRBJ2-2; D is possibly TRBD1 (6 bases). Germline V gene data show CDR1 as SGHRS and CDR2 as YFSETQ. The CDR3 totals 15 residues. The V end was cut by 3 bases, the J end by 5 bases, with 14 bases between.

V usage is TRBV29-1 and J usage is TRBJ2-5; 7 positions match TRBD1. The germline gives CDR1 SQVTM, CDR2 ANQGSEA. The CDR3 runs 11 residues. After removal of 6 bases from V and 5 bases from J, the junction contained 3 bases not matched to a gene. CDR3 residues: CSVQGSETQYF. CDR3 DNA sequence: TGCAGCGTACAGGGGTCGGAGACCCAGTACTTC.

The rearrangement uses TRBV19 and TRBJ2-2, with D perhaps matching TRBD2 (5 bases). This CDR3 is 15 amino acids long. Germline loops: CDR1 LNHDA, CDR2 SQIVND (reference sequence). V was shortened by 6 bases and J by 4 bases, with 15 bases between the two germline ends. DNA for the CDR3: TGTGCCAGTAGGAGAACGGGAATCACCACCGGGGAGCTGTTTTTT. Protein: CASRRTGITTGELFF.

This sequence joins TRBV28 and TRBJ2-3; perhaps TRBD2 as D (6 bases). CDR1 is MDHEN and CDR2 is SYDVKM in the germline V gene. CDR3 length: 14 residues. V was shortened by 3 bases and J by 0 bases, with 7 bases between the two germline ends. The DNA of the CDR3 is TGTGCCAGCAGTTTTCTAGCGAGCACAGATACGCAGTATTTT. Protein sequence: CASSFLASTDTQYF.

The J gene is TRBJ2-7, the V gene TRBV7-2, with D tentatively TRBD2 (7 bases). V dropped 5 bases and J dropped 5 bases, with 16 bases sitting between them. Germline V gene data show CDR1 as SGHTA and CDR2 as FQGNSA. The CDR3 sequence is 14 residues long. The CDR3 sequence is CASSSRGGTNEQYF. In DNA, the CDR3 is TGTGCCAGCAGCAGTAGGGGGGGCACCAACGAGCAGTACTTC.

The chain carries TRBV18 and TRBJ1-5, with D uncertain. Germline values: CDR1 KGHSH, CDR2 LQKENI. The CDR3 contains 15 residues. V was cut by 2 bases and J by 5 bases, with 13 bases left in between. CDR3 nucleotides: TGTGCCAGCTCACCAGGCGGGAATTACGATCAGCCCCAGCATTTT. Its protein is CASSPGGNYDQPQHF. The whole variable domain, filled in from reference TRBV18 and TRBJ1-5, reads NAGVMQNPRHLVRRRGQEARLRCSPMKGHSHVYWYRQLPEEGLKFMVYLQKENIIDESGMPKERFSAEFPKEGPSILRIQQVVRGDSAAYFCASSPGGNYDQPQHFGDGTRLSIL.

This chain joins TRBV14 and TRBJ1-2, with 7 nucleotides matching TRBD1. CDR1 and CDR2 from the germline V gene are SGHDN and FVKESK. Germline trimming cut 1 base from V and 7 bases from J; bases unmatched to any gene: 12. The length of the CDR3 is 16 residues. The CDR3 DNA follows: TGTGCCAGCAGCCAAGGACAGGGACGACATGCCATTGGCTACACCTTC. Protein sequence: CASSQGQGRHAIGYTF.

The chain links TRBV19 to TRBJ2-7; 10 positions match TRBD1. Trimming took 6 bases from V and 3 from J; bases not matched to a gene: 5. The CDR3 consists of 14 residues. Per the germline V gene, CDR1 is LNHDA and CDR2 is SQIVND (reference sequence). As DNA, the CDR3 is TGTGCCAGTAGGCCGGGACAGGGGATCTACGAGCAGTACTTC. Translated, it gives CASRPGQGIYEQYF.

This clone was seen a handful of times. The chain recombines TRBV7-3 with TRBJ1-6; D is possibly TRBD1 (5 bases). The V end was cut by 0 bases, the J end by 8 bases, with 8 bases between. The length of the CDR3 is 14 residues. Germline loops: CDR1 SGHTA, CDR2 FQGTGA. This chain's CDR3 is CASSLTGRDSPLHF. The CDR3 nucleotides read TGTGCCAGCAGCTTAACTGGCAGGGATTCACCCCTCCACTTT.

The gene calls are TRBV7-2 and TRBJ2-7; D is unresolved. The CDR3 is 14 amino acids. The V end lost 1 base, the J end lost 3 bases, and 10 bases lay between the germline ends. The germline V gene has CDR1 SGHTA and CDR2 FQGNSA. CDR3 nucleotide sequence: TGTGCCAGCAGCTTAGAAGGTCTCCTCTACGAGCAGTACTTC. It translates to CASSLEGLLYEQYF.

This chain uses TRBV5-1 with TRBJ1-1, with unresolved D. V lost 1 base to trimming and J lost 1 base, with 5 bases between them. The length of the CDR3 is 13 residues. Germline V gene sequence: CDR1 SGHRS, CDR2 YFSETQ. The CDR3 nucleotides are TGCGCCAGCAGCTTGTTACAGAACACTGAAGCTTTCTTT. Protein product: CASSLLQNTEAFF.

The chain uses TRBV10-3 and TRBJ1-5; D ambiguous. V dropped 0 bases and J dropped 7 bases, with 10 bases sitting between them. Germline lookup yields CDR1 ENHRY and CDR2 SYGVKD. The CDR3 covers 14 residues. CDR3 sequence reads: CAISESVGRQPQHF. The CDR3 bases are TGTGCCATCAGTGAGTCTGTGGGTCGCCAGCCCCAGCATTTT.

In this sample, this clone turned up once. The rearrangement links TRBV7-9 to TRBJ2-7; 11 nucleotides match TRBD2. Trimming at V came to 5 bases and at J to 5 bases, leaving 8 bases not matched to a gene. This CDR3 is 15 amino acids long. Germline V gives CDR1 SEHNR, CDR2 FQNEAQ (reference sequence). CDR3 sequence reads: CASSLTSGRLNEQYF. The CDR3 DNA is TGTGCCAGCAGCCTCACTAGCGGGAGATTAAACGAGCAGTACTTC.

A single count supports this clone. V usage is TRBV11-2 and J usage is TRBJ2-1, with D maybe TRBD1 (5 bases). The germline gives CDR1 SGHAT, CDR2 FQNNGV. V was clipped by 5 bases and J by 3 bases, with 8 bases between them. The length of the CDR3 is 13 residues. CDR3 in DNA: TGTGCCAGCAGCATCGGACACTACAATGAGCAGTTCTTC. Residues: CASSIGHYNEQFF.

The chain recombines TRBV6-6 with TRBJ1-1; D unresolved. Germline-derived CDR1 and CDR2 are MNHNY and SVGAGI (reference sequence). The V end lost 1 base, the J end lost 6 bases, and 9 bases lay between the germline ends. This CDR3 spans 13 amino acids. DNA for the CDR3: TGTGCCAGCAGTTACTGGGCAGCCGCTGAAGCTTTCTTT. This gives the protein CASSYWAAAEAFF.

This rearrangement joins TRBV6-5 to TRBJ2-7, with 11 bases matching TRBD1. With 5 bases clipped from V and 2 bases from J, the junction kept 5 bases outside the gene matches. CDR3 length: 15 amino acids. In germline, CDR1 is MNHEY, CDR2 SVGAGI. The CDR3 nucleotides are TGTGCCAGCAGTACCGGGACAGGGGGACCCTACGAGCAGTACTTC. It encodes CASSTGTGGPYEQYF.

This chain uses TRBV11-1 with TRBJ2-2, with D possibly matching TRBD1 (5 bases). CDR1 and CDR2 from the germline V gene are SGHAT and FQDESV (reference sequence). This CDR3 contains 15 residues. Trimming removed 3 bases at V and 0 bases at J, with 8 bases between. DNA of the CDR3: TGTGCCAGCAGCTTCCAGACAGCGAACACCGGGGAGCTGTTTTTT. Protein: CASSFQTANTGELFF.

The V and J genes are TRBV7-9 and TRBJ1-1; 7 nucleotides line up with TRBD1. Germline V CDR1 and CDR2: SEHNR, FQNEAQ (reference sequence). This CDR3 has 13 amino acids. Germline trimming cut 5 bases from V and 1 base from J; bases unmatched to any gene: 1. The DNA of the CDR3 is TGTGCCAGCAGCCGACAGGGGAACACTGAAGCTTTCTTT. Residues: CASSRQGNTEAFF.

The chain joins TRBV30 to TRBJ2-5; tentatively, D is TRBD2 (6 bases). The CDR3 runs to 12 residues. The V and J ends lost 8 bases and 4 bases respectively, with 14 bases between them. The germline CDR1 and CDR2 sequences are GTSNPN and SVGIG (reference sequence). Here the CDR3 reads CAGHIGGETQYF. In DNA form, the CDR3 reads TGTGCCGGACACATCGGGGGAGAGACCCAGTACTTC.

V is TRBV11-2 and J is TRBJ2-1; 12 bases map to TRBD2. CDR1 and CDR2 (germline): SGHAT, FQNNGV. The CDR3 spans 15 residues. With V trimmed by 6 bases and J by 7 bases, 7 bases remained unmatched. CDR3 loop: CASRRLAGAGNEQFF. CDR3 coding DNA: TGTGCCAGCAGAAGACTAGCGGGAGCTGGGAATGAGCAGTTCTTC.

The chain uses TRBV27 and TRBJ1-5; D unresolved. The V end lost 2 bases, the J end lost 0 bases, and 8 bases lay between the germline ends. Germline-derived CDR1 and CDR2 are MNHEY and SMNVEV (reference sequence). CDR3 length: 15 residues. The CDR3 coding sequence is TGTGCCAGCAGTTTAAACGAGTATAGCAATCAGCCCCAGCATTTT. Translating it yields CASSLNEYSNQPQHF.

The rearrangement joins TRBV5-1 to TRBJ2-1; TRBD2 agrees at 8 bases. V dropped 0 bases and J dropped 8; count of bases not matched to a gene: 4. The CDR3 totals 14 residues. Germline V CDR1 and CDR2: SGHRS, YFSETQ. CDR3: CASSLVPGGDEQFF. CDR3 sequence (DNA): TGCGCCAGCAGCTTGGTGCCCGGGGGGGATGAGCAGTTCTTC.

The CDR3 reads CASSPRDGKGGYTF. DNA for the CDR3: TGTGCCAGCAGCCCTCGGGACGGTAAAGGAGGCTACACCTTC. The rearrangement links TRBV7-3 to TRBJ1-2; TRBD1 might be the D (5 bases). Germline CDR1 and CDR2: SGHTA and FQGTGA. V was trimmed by 5 bases and J by 8 bases, leaving 18 bases between them. This CDR3 is built from 14 residues. Full variable domain (remainder filled in from reference TRBV7-3 and TRBJ1-2): GAGVSQTPSNKVTEKGKYVELRCDPISGHTALYWYRQSLGQGPEFLIYFQGTGAADDSGLPNDRFFAVRPEGSVSTLKIQRTERGDSAVYLCASSPRDGKGGYTFGSGTRLTVV.